The entry below describes one T cell receptor (beta chain). This record belongs to a study of blood T cell repertoires in COVID-19. The repertoire was sequenced with immunoSEQ multiplex PCR; TCRdb's copy has only in-frame clones and lacks some. The sample carries a few hundred thousand clones, around 85% recorded once. The sequence was obtained from a woman aged 50 to 65 in a cohort exposed to, infected with or recovered from COVID-19 (not recorded which). Sequencing was done on a sample of PBMCs or T cells enriched from blood (not recorded which).

The CDR3 protein is CASSEDSGTSGEADTQYF. In DNA form, the CDR3 reads TGTGCCAGCAGTGAAGACTCCGGGACTAGCGGGGAGGCAGATACGCAGTATTTT. The chain links TRBV2 to TRBJ2-3; 13 bases map to TRBD2. After removal of 1 base from V and 4 bases from J, the junction contained 8 bases not matched to a gene. From germline, CDR1 is SNHLY and CDR2 FYNNEI. The CDR3 loop spans 18 amino acids. Full variable domain (remainder filled in from reference TRBV2 and TRBJ2-3): EPEVTQTPSHQVTQMGQEVILRCVPISNHLYFYWYRQILGQKVEFLVSFYNNEISEKSEIFDDQFSVERPDGSNFTLKIRSTKLEDSAMYFCASSEDSGTSGEADTQYFGPGTRLTVL.